The source of this TCR beta chain is a study of blood T cell repertoires in COVID-19 (dated by TCRdb to 2020 to 2022). About the full investigation: Samples covering the acute and convalescent phases of COVID-19 were provided by collaborators in the United States, Italy and Spain. The material from the prospective study consisted of cDNA or gDNA derived from T cells, B-cell-depleted T cells, or PBMCs. Deeply sampled blood TCRbeta repertoires from subjects exposed to, actively infected with, or recovered from COVID-19 were included in the dataset. A freely available public database, intended as a resource for researchers studying the immune response to SARS-CoV-2, is where the repertoires were released. The samples were drawn from the first 160 participants of the ongoing ImmuneRACE study and from 1,254 subjects provided by 6 global collaborators. The sample metadata nearly always contained a de-identified subject ID, COVID-19 status, age in years and sex. HLA class I and class II types, where available, came from metadata supplied by the sample provider rather than from assay-based typing.

The study at large found these results: Clinical and demographic metadata were provided uncurated, with the amount varying by source and participant.

V loses 2 bases of germline sequence and J loses 3 bases, and the interval between the two ends is 8 bases. The germline V gene sets CDR1 to MGHDK and CDR2 to SYGVNS. The CDR3 runs 13 amino acids, cysteine and phenylalanine included. Only CDR3 DNA remains: 39 bases, in frame from the first base. In the prospective study, participants were about 18 to 95 years old, resided in about two dozen geographic areas of the United States, and were enrolled through a virtual design. In the prospective study, participants were assigned to cohorts based on the clinical history participants reported in a screening survey and a study questionnaire. Recovered participants in ImmuneRACE Cohort 3 were defined by two consecutive negative NP/OP PCR tests, clearance by a healthcare professional, or resolution of symptoms. Each participant in the prospective study had whole blood, serum and a nasopharyngeal or oropharyngeal swab collected by mobile phlebotomists. Prospective study participants could optionally give additional blood draws and questionnaires over an approximately two-month period. Before DNA extraction, prospective study blood samples were shipped either frozen or at room temperature.

This clone appeared a single time. The antigen it recognizes is unknown. Base qualities are not recorded, but no much larger clone differs from it by a single base. TCRbeta CDR3 regions were amplified from genomic DNA by means of the immunoSEQ Assay, a bias-controlled multiplex PCR. The published analysis was carried out like this. Within the assay, amplification of reference gene primers was used to estimate how many nucleated cells each sample contained. To quantify the absolute abundance of each unique TCRbeta CDR3 rearrangement, sequence reads were collapsed and filtered. For each sample, productive Simpson clonality was calculated as the square root of Simpson's diversity index over productive rearrangements. TCRdb holds this immuneACCESS table with in-frame rearrangements only. Some clones are missing; in checked studies, unresolved V genes explain under half, and the rest has no known cause. V and J calls and clone size are as listed in that table; D and trimming were resolved from the DNA. This sample has 310,000 or so clones in its table, and approximately 90% of those were observed once. The ten largest clones capture about 10% of the sample.

The material sequenced was PBMCs or T cells enriched from blood (not recorded which). The chain couples TRBV25-1 to TRBJ2-7; tentative D gene TRBD1, with 5 bases matching. This TCR derives from a woman between 18 and 30 years old who had recovered from COVID-19. The bases read TGTGCCAGCAGTGAAAGGGGCGGCTACGAGCAGTACTTC. Translated, it gives CASSERGGYEQYF.